This T cell receptor (beta chain) originates from a study of PD-L1 blockade in urothelial cancer. The overall study: At 3 weeks (second dose) and 6 weeks after starting treatment, blood was analyzed.

Clones were read by immunoSEQ multiplex PCR, and TCRdb kept only the in-frame ones, dropping some. Of roughly 39,000 clones listed, about nine tenths are singletons. Time point specified: pretreatment peripheral blood. Urothelial carcinoma in patients was locally advanced or metastatic. This TCR came from a woman aged 55-70 years with urothelial cancer. The sample consisted of PBMCs, taken around atezolizumab (anti-PD-L1) treatment.

The CDR3 here is CASSPTSVRSYEQYF. CDR3 DNA: TGTGCCAGCAGCCCAACTAGCGTCCGCTCCTACGAGCAGTACTTC. V is TRBV28 and J is TRBJ2-7; 7 nucleotides agree with TRBD2. CDR1 is MDHEN, CDR2 SYDVKM, per germline. The CDR3 runs to 15 residues. After removal of 6 bases from V and 0 bases from J, the junction contained 8 bases not matched to a gene.